These 30 T cell receptor beta chains came from one sample sequenced in a study of shared clonotypes between healthy human individuals (dated by TCRdb to the early 2020s). The library was generated by the immunoSEQ multiplex PCR assay. TCRdb took this table from immuneACCESS and kept in-frame rearrangements with V and J called. Such tables lack part of the clones; where checked against another copy, unresolved V genes explain under half of the gap, and the rest is unexplained. The sample yields around 600,000 clones; roughly 98% were counted once. The biggest ten clones account for approximately 0.3% of the sample. CD8 naive samples were obtained by positive selection for CCR7 among CD45RO-negative cells, yielding a CD45RA+CCR7+ population from which TemRA cells were excluded. What was sequenced was naive CD8+ T cells sorted from blood. What this sample's cell subset or site label stands for: CD45RA+CCR7+. These receptors originate from a man aged 25 to 45 in good health.

The genes are TRBV11-2 and TRBJ1-1; D remains unclear. V shed 6 bases and J shed 2 bases, with 13 bases lying between them. There are 14 residues in the CDR3. The V gene's germline CDR1 is SGHAT and CDR2 FQNNGV. The CDR3, as DNA: TGTGCCAGCAGACAAATCCCGGGCAACACTGAAGCTTTCTTT. Protein: CASRQIPGNTEAFF.

The chain uses TRBV13 and TRBJ1-2, with D unclear. CDR3 length: 13 amino acids. V was cut by 8 bases and J by 4 bases, with 14 bases left in between. Germline V gene data show CDR1 as PRHDT and CDR2 as FYEKMQ (reference sequence). CDR3: CASGDIRGYGYTF. The DNA of the CDR3 is TGTGCCAGCGGCGATATTCGGGGCTATGGCTACACCTTC. Together with reference TRBV13 and TRBJ1-2, the CDR3 gives the full variable domain: AAGVIQSPRHLIKEKRETATLKCYPIPRHDTVYWYQQGPGQDPQFLISFYEKMQSDKGSIPDRFSAQQFSDYHSELNMSSLELGDSALYFCASGDIRGYGYTFGSGTRLTVV.

V usage is TRBV7-9 and J usage is TRBJ1-2, with a possible D match to TRBD1 (6 bases). V lost 5 bases to trimming and J lost 6 bases, with 13 bases between them. Germline assignment: CDR1 SEHNR and CDR2 FQNEAQ (reference sequence). The CDR3 is made up of 13 amino acids. CDR3 sequence (DNA): TGTGCCAGCAGCCGGTGGGGGGCGGATGGCTACACCTTC. This gives the protein CASSRWGADGYTF.

The chain links TRBV7-9 to TRBJ2-2; 8 nucleotides match TRBD2. V shed 4 bases and J 7 bases; nucleotides not matched to a gene: 11. Germline V gene lookup returns CDR1 SEHNR and CDR2 FQNEAQ (reference sequence). The CDR3 is 16 residues long. CDR3 DNA sequence: TGTGCCAGCAGCTCGGGACTAGGAGATCTCTACGGGGAGCTGTTTTTT. This encodes CASSSGLGDLYGELFF.

This CDR3 reads CASSLYPTDYEQYF. In DNA form, the CDR3 reads TGTGCCAGCAGCTTGTATCCGACAGACTACGAGCAGTACTTC. The J gene is TRBJ2-7, the V gene TRBV7-6, with D possibly being TRBD1 (5 bases). The CDR3 runs 14 residues. Trimming cost V 3 bases and J 3 bases, with 12 bases left between them. Germline CDR1 and CDR2: SGHVS and FNYEAQ.

The chain employs TRBV28 and TRBJ2-7; unclear D gene. Per germline, CDR1 MDHEN and CDR2 SYDVKM. This CDR3 comprises 14 residues. V shed 6 bases and J shed 1 base, with 13 bases lying between them. CDR3 nucleotide sequence: TGTGCCAGCAGCCCGACGGACGTTTCCTACGAGCAGTACTTC. Protein product: CASSPTDVSYEQYF. The whole variable domain, remainder taken from reference TRBV28 and TRBJ2-7, is DVKVTQSSRYLVKRTGEKVFLECVQDMDHENMFWYRQDPGLGLRLIYFSYDVKMKEKGDIPEGYSVSREKKERFSLILESASTNQTSMYLCASSPTDVSYEQYFGPGTRLTVT.

The V call is TRBV7-9, the J call TRBJ2-1, with D unresolved. The CDR3 loop spans 19 amino acids. V was cut by 5 bases and J by 0 bases, with 23 bases left in between. Germline CDR1 and CDR2: SEHNR and FQNEAQ (reference sequence). For the CDR3, the DNA is TGTGCCAGCAGCCATTCAGTCGATTTAGACGCTAGCTCCTACAATGAGCAGTTCTTC. This sequence encodes CASSHSVDLDASSYNEQFF. The full variable domain, completed using reference TRBV7-9 and TRBJ2-1, is DTGVSQNPRHKITKRGQNVTFRCDPISEHNRLYWYRQTLGQGPEFLTYFQNEAQLEKSRLLSDRFSAERPKGSFSTLEIQRTEQGDSAMYLCASSHSVDLDASSYNEQFFGPGTRLTVL.

The chain joins TRBV7-9 to TRBJ2-1, with 9 bases matching TRBD2. The germline V gene has CDR1 SEHNR and CDR2 FQNEAQ (reference sequence). This CDR3 spans 14 amino acids. The junction had 8 bases not matched to a gene; V was cut back by 5 bases and J by 9 bases. CDR3 in amino acids: CASSPRTSVGEQFF. The CDR3 coding sequence is TGTGCCAGCAGCCCCCGGACTAGCGTCGGTGAGCAGTTCTTC.

This clone was seen once. This sequence joins TRBV27 and TRBJ2-3, with 8 nucleotides matching TRBD1. The V and J ends lost 3 bases and 4 bases, in that order; junction bases with no gene match: 6. CDR1 is MNHEY, CDR2 SMNVEV, per germline (reference sequence). CDR3 length: 15 residues. The CDR3 spells CASSFSGQGSDTQYF. CDR3 coding DNA: TGTGCCAGCAGTTTTTCCGGACAGGGCTCAGATACGCAGTATTTT.

This chain connects TRBV2 to TRBJ2-7; 7 nucleotides line up with TRBD2. The CDR3 loop spans 15 amino acids. Unmatched junction bases numbered 10, after V lost 4 bases and J lost 4 bases. Germline V CDR1 and CDR2: SNHLY, FYNNEI. In DNA, the CDR3 is TGTGCCAGCAGTGGAAAGGCGGGAGTTTCTTACGAGCAGTACTTC. It translates to CASSGKAGVSYEQYF.

The CDR3 is CASSLAPGIGTDTQYF. The DNA for the CDR3 is TGCGCCAGCAGCTTGGCTCCGGGCATCGGCACAGATACGCAGTATTTT. This chain uses TRBV5-1 with TRBJ2-3; D remains ambiguous. The CDR3 is 16 amino acids. Germline CDR1 reads SGHRS; CDR2 reads YFSETQ. Trimming took off 0 bases at V and 1 base at J, with 12 bases between the two ends. Drawing the rest from reference TRBV5-1 and TRBJ2-3, the complete variable domain is KAGVTQTPRYLIKTRGQQVTLSCSPISGHRSVSWYQQTPGQGLQFLFEYFSETQRNKGNFPGRFSGRQFSNSRSEMNVSTLELGDSALYLCASSLAPGIGTDTQYFGPGTRLTVL.

Details on this clone: The identical CDR3 is also encoded by other nucleotide sequences in the sample. The chain is built from TRBV7-9 and TRBJ2-5; no definite D call. The CDR3 is 11 amino acids. V was pared by 5 bases and J by 2 bases, with 3 bases between. Looked up from germline, CDR1 is SEHNR and CDR2 is FQNEAQ (reference sequence). As DNA, the CDR3 is TGTGCCAGCAGCCGTCAAGAGACCCAGTACTTC. Translation gives CASSRQETQYF.

The V and J genes are TRBV28 and TRBJ1-4; D ambiguous. Germline CDR1 and CDR2: MDHEN and SYDVKM. The CDR3 spans 15 residues. Trimming removed 3 bases at V and 2 bases at J, with 10 bases between. CDR3 coding DNA: TGTGCCAGCAGTTTGGGTGGAGGGACTAATGAAAAACTGTTTTTT. The encoded protein is CASSLGGGTNEKLFF.

V is TRBV19 and J is TRBJ2-1; 7 bases line up with TRBD2. The CDR3 has 15 amino acids. With 9 bases clipped from V and 7 bases from J, the junction kept 15 bases outside the gene matches. CDR1 is LNHDA and CDR2 is SQIVND in the germline V gene (reference sequence). The CDR3 DNA sequence: TGTGCCAGCCGCCTTTGGGGGAGGGAGGTGAATGAGCAGTTCTTC. Amino acids: CASRLWGREVNEQFF. The full variable domain, rest sourced from reference TRBV19 and TRBJ2-1, is DGGITQSPKYLFRKEGQNVTLSCEQNLNHDAMYWYRQDPGQGLRLIYYSQIVNDFQKGDIAEGYSVSREKKESFPLTVTSAQKNPTAFYLCASRLWGREVNEQFFGPGTRLTVL.

The rearrangement links TRBV5-1 to TRBJ2-5, with 7 bases fitting TRBD2. After removal of 2 bases from V and 3 bases from J, the junction contained 1 base not matched to a gene. Germline-derived CDR1 and CDR2 are SGHRS and YFSETQ. The length of the CDR3 is 13 residues. The CDR3 spells CASSFGLEETQYF. The DNA for the CDR3 is TGCGCCAGCAGCTTTGGACTAGAAGAGACCCAGTACTTC.

This chain joins TRBV4-2 and TRBJ2-2; 9 positions agree with TRBD2. Germline V gene data show CDR1 as LGHNA and CDR2 as YNFKEQ. The CDR3 is 16 amino acids. V trimming: 4 bases; J trimming: 5 bases; junction bases outside the gene matches: 8. The CDR3 reads CASSREGAGGTGELFF. CDR3 nucleotides: TGTGCCAGCAGCCGGGAGGGAGCGGGAGGTACCGGGGAGCTGTTTTTT.

The chain combines TRBV7-9 with TRBJ2-7; 10 nucleotides line up with TRBD2. With V trimmed by 2 bases and J by 5 bases, 6 bases remained unmatched. The CDR3 sequence is 15 residues long. Germline V lookup: CDR1 SEHNR, CDR2 FQNEAQ (reference sequence). The CDR3 DNA reads as TGTGCCAGCAGCTTATCCGGGACTAGCGCTGACGAGCAGTACTTC. Protein sequence: CASSLSGTSADEQYF.

The chain employs TRBV28 and TRBJ1-1; no clear D. The ends were cut back, 8 bases at V and 1 base at J, with 5 bases in the middle. The CDR3 is 11 residues long. CDR1 MDHEN and CDR2 SYDVKM come from the germline V gene. The CDR3 loop reads CASRANTEAFF. The CDR3 DNA follows: TGTGCCAGCCGGGCGAACACTGAAGCTTTCTTT.

The chain recombines TRBV5-1 with TRBJ2-7; perhaps D is TRBD1 or TRBD2 (6 bases each). In germline, CDR1 is SGHRS, CDR2 YFSETQ. V was pared by 3 bases and J by 7 bases, with 20 bases between. The length of the CDR3 is 15 residues. CDR3 DNA sequence: TGCGCCAGCAGCTCGCGGGACACGGGTCCTGTGGAGCAGTACTTC. This translates into CASSSRDTGPVEQYF.

The chain employs TRBV9 and TRBJ2-4, with D unclear. V was clipped by 3 bases and J by 2 bases, with 9 bases between them. This CDR3 has 14 amino acids. Germline CDR1 reads SGDLS; CDR2 reads YYNGEE. CDR3 bases: TGTGCCAGCAGCGGGGAACATCCCAAAAACATTCAGTACTTC. Amino acids: CASSGEHPKNIQYF.

This chain joins TRBV28 and TRBJ2-1, with D perhaps TRBD1 or TRBD2 (5 bases each). V was trimmed by 6 bases and J by 6 bases, leaving 12 bases between them. Germline V gene sequence: CDR1 MDHEN, CDR2 SYDVKM. CDR3 length: 13 amino acids. The CDR3 sequence is CASSLSGTNEQFF. DNA of the CDR3: TGTGCCAGCAGCCTATCGGGGACCAATGAGCAGTTCTTC.

The chain joins TRBV29-1 to TRBJ2-7, with 12 nucleotides matching TRBD2. This CDR3 has 14 amino acids. The J segment lost 3 bases and the V segment lost 4 bases, leaving 4 bases of the junction unmatched. CDR1 and CDR2 (germline): SQVTM, ANQGSEA. CDR3 protein: CSVVGGLAGYEQYF. CDR3 bases: TGCAGCGTTGTGGGGGGACTAGCGGGCTACGAGCAGTACTTC.

The chain uses TRBV5-5 and TRBJ1-1; the D gene is possibly TRBD1 (6 bases). V was cut by 4 bases and J by 1 base, with 8 bases left in between. Germline CDR1 and CDR2: SGHKS and YYEKEE (reference sequence). The CDR3 is made up of 13 amino acids. The CDR3 is CASSPQGNTEAFF. CDR3 DNA: TGTGCCAGCAGCCCACAGGGGAACACTGAAGCTTTCTTT.

The genes are TRBV2 and TRBJ1-1, with D possibly being TRBD1 (5 bases). V was clipped by 4 bases and J by 2 bases, with 11 bases between them. Germline-derived CDR1 and CDR2 are SNHLY and FYNNEI. There are 14 residues in the CDR3. This CDR3 is CASSGQGGNTEAFF. CDR3 nucleotide sequence: TGTGCCAGCAGTGGCCAGGGTGGAAACACTGAAGCTTTCTTT. The full variable domain, in which reference TRBV2 and TRBJ1-1 provide the parts outside the CDR3, is EPEVTQTPSHQVTQMGQEVILRCVPISNHLYFYWYRQILGQKVEFLVSFYNNEISEKSEIFDDQFSVERPDGSNFTLKIRSTKLEDSAMYFCASSGQGGNTEAFFGQGTRLTVV.

V usage is TRBV5-6 and J usage is TRBJ2-1, with D hard to call. There are 15 residues in the CDR3. V was shortened by 4 bases and J by 5 bases, with 16 bases between the two germline ends. From germline, CDR1 is SGHDT and CDR2 YYEEEE. The DNA of the CDR3 is TGTGCCAGCAGCCGATTTGGCGGATCTAACAATGAGCAGTTCTTC. Translated, it gives CASSRFGGSNNEQFF. The full variable domain, its missing parts supplied by reference TRBV5-6 and TRBJ2-1, is DAGVTQSPTHLIKTRGQQVTLRCSPKSGHDTVSWYQQALGQGPQFIFQYYEEEERQRGNFPDRFSGHQFPNYSSELNVNALLLGDSALYLCASSRFGGSNNEQFFGPGTRLTVL.

V usage is TRBV4-1 and J usage is TRBJ2-3, with 11 nucleotides matching TRBD2. The CDR3 length is 15 residues. Germline V gene sequence: CDR1 MGHRA, CDR2 YSYEKL. The ends lost 7 bases at V and 5 bases at J; junction bases unmatched: 8. CDR3 amino acids: CASTAGLAGKDTQYF. The CDR3 DNA follows: TGCGCCAGCACCGCAGGACTAGCGGGTAAAGATACGCAGTATTTT.

The chain has TRBV28 and TRBJ1-5; no definite D call. Trimming removed 3 bases at V and 5 bases at J, with 14 bases between. From germline, CDR1 is MDHEN and CDR2 SYDVKM. The CDR3 has 15 residues. This CDR3 reads CASSFFRLAHQPQHF. CDR3 nucleotide sequence: TGTGCCAGCAGTTTTTTTCGGTTGGCTCATCAGCCCCAGCATTTT.

The J gene is TRBJ2-5, the V gene TRBV4-1; 9 nucleotides line up with TRBD1. Germline lookup yields CDR1 MGHRA and CDR2 YSYEKL. The CDR3 totals 15 residues. Trimming took 2 bases from V and 3 from J; bases not matched to a gene: 4. Here the CDR3 reads CASSQLRTGEETQYF. The CDR3 DNA is TGCGCCAGCAGCCAACTCCGGACAGGGGAAGAGACCCAGTACTTC.

The chain joins TRBV21-1 to TRBJ2-5; TRBD2, the table's D call, was not compared with the DNA. TRBV21-1 is reported as a pseudogene. This CDR3 region has 16 residues. In nucleotides, the CDR3 is TGTGCCAGCAGCACTAAAGGGACTAGCGGTCAAGAGACCCAGTACTTC. As protein: CASSTKGTSGQETQYF.

This clone was observed once. The J gene is TRBJ2-1, the V gene TRBV27, with 8 positions matching TRBD2. This CDR3 is 14 amino acids long. V was clipped by 7 bases and J by 0 bases; unmatched bases: 2. Per germline, CDR1 MNHEY and CDR2 SMNVEV (reference sequence). CDR3 in DNA: TGTGCCAGCAACCGGGGGGGCTCCTACAATGAGCAGTTCTTC. The encoded protein is CASNRGGSYNEQFF.